This is a list of T cell receptor beta chains from one sample in a study of T cells after somatic rescue of genetic block. The method was immunoSEQ multiplex PCR; TCRdb's version includes in-frame clones alone and lacks a portion of them. The data hold 9,500 to 15,000 clones, with about 69% observed a single time. The source material was peripheral blood mononuclear cells (PBMCs). The receptors here all came from a boy aged 5-17 years. Both conserved end residues are part of each CDR3. A D gene is named only where the DNA matches it firmly. The listing skips clone size in some rows; elsewhere it reads once, few, many or a size class.

CDR3,DNA,D,V,J,length,size
CASSLQGVLETQYF,TGCGCCAGCAGCTTACAGGGAGTCTTAGAGACCCAGTACTTC,NA,TRBV5-1,TRBJ2-5,14,NA
CSVDRWEGQETQYF,TGCAGCGTTGATCGGTGGGAGGGCCAAGAGACCCAGTACTTC,TRBD2,TRBV29-1,TRBJ2-5,14,few
CASSLRTSGRALEQFF,TGTGCCAGCAGCTTGAGGACTAGCGGGAGGGCCCTTGAGCAGTTCTTC,TRBD2,TRBV5-4,TRBJ2-1,16,NA
CASISTDNYGYTF,TGTGCCAGCATCAGTACGGATAACTATGGCTACACCTTC,NA,TRBV28,TRBJ1-2,13,NA
CAWSVKQAYEQYF,TGTGCCTGGAGTGTGAAACAGGCCTACGAGCAGTACTTC,NA,TRBV30,TRBJ2-7,13,few
CASSPGTGSKMGGYTF,TGTGCCAGCTCACCGGGGACAGGGAGCAAAATGGGTGGCTACACCTTC,TRBD1,TRBV18,TRBJ1-2,16,NA
CASSVDGGPRETQYF,TGTGCCAGCAGCGTAGATGGGGGGCCCCGAGAGACCCAGTACTTC,NA,TRBV9,TRBJ2-5,15,NA
CASSSTTSVSSTDTQYF,TGTGCCAGCAGCTCCACCACTAGCGTTTCTAGCACAGATACGCAGTATTTT,TRBD2,TRBV7-9,TRBJ2-3,17,few
CASSPTQGPTGSPLHF,TGTGCCAGCTCACCAACCCAGGGGCCCACCGGTTCACCCCTCCACTTT,NA,TRBV18,TRBJ1-6,16,NA
CASSFWDSGNQPQHF,TGTGCCAGCAGTTTCTGGGACAGCGGGAATCAGCCCCAGCATTTT,TRBD1,TRBV28,TRBJ1-5,15,NA
CASSLAGLGQNSYEQYF,TGTGCCAGCAGCTTAGCAGGTCTTGGACAGAACTCCTACGAGCAGTACTTC,NA,TRBV7-9,TRBJ2-7,17,once
CSVSVYNEQFF,TGCAGTGTTAGCGTCTACAATGAGCAGTTCTTC,NA,TRBV20-1,TRBJ2-1,11,few
CASSSVPYGYTF,TGTGCCAGCAGTTCGGTCCCCTATGGCTACACCTTC,NA,TRBV2,TRBJ1-2,12,large
CASSSGGPNEKLFF,TGTGCCAGCAGCTCCGGAGGGCCGAATGAAAAACTGTTTTTT,NA,TRBV5-6,TRBJ1-4,14,few
CASSYIMGLGGQPQHF,TGTGCCAGCAGTTACATCATGGGGTTGGGGGGACAGCCCCAGCATTTT,NA,TRBV6-5,TRBJ1-5,16,once
CASSRGRRVETQYF,TGTGCCAGTAGTCGGGGGCGTCGAGTGGAGACCCAGTACTTC,NA,TRBV19,TRBJ2-5,14,NA
CASSLVGRYNYGYTF,TGCGCCAGCAGCTTGGTAGGCAGGTACAACTATGGCTACACCTTC,NA,TRBV5-1,TRBJ1-2,15,NA
CASSWVQLSGNTIYF,TGTGCCAGCAGTTGGGTACAGCTCTCTGGAAACACCATATATTTT,NA,TRBV28,TRBJ1-3,15,medium-sized
CATSRETSHYNEQFF,TGTGCCACCAGCAGAGAGACTAGCCATTACAATGAGCAGTTCTTC,TRBD2,TRBV15,TRBJ2-1,15,NA
CASIEGNEQYF,TGTGCCAGCATTGAGGGGAACGAGCAGTACTTC,NA,TRBV28,TRBJ2-7,11,NA
CASSPDGRRRGYTF,TGTGCCAGCTCACCGGACGGCAGACGACGAGGCTACACCTTC,NA,TRBV18,TRBJ1-2,14,few
CASSLEGRPPYEQYF,TGTGCCAGCAGCTTAGAGGGGAGGCCACCCTACGAGCAGTACTTC,NA,TRBV7-3,TRBJ2-7,15,NA
CASSQDGTGTVYNEQFF,TGTGCCAGCAGCCAAGATGGAACCGGGACAGTATACAATGAGCAGTTCTTC,TRBD1,TRBV4-2,TRBJ2-1,17,NA
CASITGVGYNEQFF,TGTGCCAGCATTACAGGGGTTGGCTACAATGAGCAGTTCTTC,TRBD1,TRBV2,TRBJ2-1,14,few